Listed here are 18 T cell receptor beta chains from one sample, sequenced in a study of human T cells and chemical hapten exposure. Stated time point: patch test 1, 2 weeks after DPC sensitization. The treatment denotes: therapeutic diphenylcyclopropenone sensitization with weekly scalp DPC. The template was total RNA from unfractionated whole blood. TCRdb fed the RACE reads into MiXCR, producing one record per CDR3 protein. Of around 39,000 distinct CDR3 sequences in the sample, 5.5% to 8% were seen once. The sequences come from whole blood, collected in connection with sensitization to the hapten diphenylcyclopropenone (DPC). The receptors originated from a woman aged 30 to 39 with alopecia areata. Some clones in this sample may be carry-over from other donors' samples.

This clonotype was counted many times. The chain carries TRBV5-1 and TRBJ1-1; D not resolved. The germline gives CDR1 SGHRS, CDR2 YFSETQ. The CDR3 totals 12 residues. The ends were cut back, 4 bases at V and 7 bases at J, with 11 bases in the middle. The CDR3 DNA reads TGCGCCAGCAGCCAACAAGGCCGTGAAGCTTTCTTT. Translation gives CASSQQGREAFF.

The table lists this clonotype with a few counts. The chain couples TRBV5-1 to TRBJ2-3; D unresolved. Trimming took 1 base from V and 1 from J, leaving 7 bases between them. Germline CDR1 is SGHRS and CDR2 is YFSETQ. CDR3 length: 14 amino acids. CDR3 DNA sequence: TGCGCCAGCAGCTTGAGGCAGGGCACAGATACGCAGTATTTT. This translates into CASSLRQGTDTQYF.

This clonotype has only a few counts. Here the CDR3 reads CASSLFRGAEADTQYF. The CDR3 DNA sequence: TGTGCCAGCAGCTTGTTTAGGGGGGCCGAGGCAGATACGCAGTATTTT. The chain is built from TRBV5-4 and TRBJ2-3, with D perhaps being TRBD1 or TRBD2 (6 bases each). With 1 base removed from V and 4 bases from J, the gap between germline ends came to 16 bases. Germline loops: CDR1 SGHNT, CDR2 YYREEE (reference sequence). The CDR3 runs to 16 residues.

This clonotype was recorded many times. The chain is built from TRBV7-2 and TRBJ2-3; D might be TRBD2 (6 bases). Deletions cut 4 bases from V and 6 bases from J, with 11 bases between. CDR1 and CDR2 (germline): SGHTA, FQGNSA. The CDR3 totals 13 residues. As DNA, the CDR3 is TGTGCCAGCAGCTGGGGACTTTCCGATACGCAGTATTTT. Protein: CASSWGLSDTQYF.

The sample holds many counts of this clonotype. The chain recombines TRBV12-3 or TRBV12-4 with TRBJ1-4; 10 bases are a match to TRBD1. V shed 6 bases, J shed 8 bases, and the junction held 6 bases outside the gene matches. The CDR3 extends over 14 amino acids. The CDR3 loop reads CASRTGTGEEKLFF. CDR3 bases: TGTGCCAGCAGGACCGGGACAGGGGAGGAAAAACTGTTTTTT.

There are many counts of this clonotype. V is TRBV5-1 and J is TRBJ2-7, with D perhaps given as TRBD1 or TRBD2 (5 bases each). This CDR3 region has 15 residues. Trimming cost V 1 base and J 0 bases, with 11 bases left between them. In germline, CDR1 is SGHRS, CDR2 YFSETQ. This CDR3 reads CASSLRGATSYEQYF. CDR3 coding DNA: TGCGCCAGCAGCTTGAGAGGGGCGACCTCCTACGAGCAGTACTTC. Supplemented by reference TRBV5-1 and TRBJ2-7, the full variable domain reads KAGVTQTPRYLIKTRGQQVTLSCSPISGHRSVSWYQQTPGQGLQFLFEYFSETQRNKGNFPGRFSGRQFSNSRSEMNVSTLELGDSALYLCASSLRGATSYEQYFGPGTRLTVT.

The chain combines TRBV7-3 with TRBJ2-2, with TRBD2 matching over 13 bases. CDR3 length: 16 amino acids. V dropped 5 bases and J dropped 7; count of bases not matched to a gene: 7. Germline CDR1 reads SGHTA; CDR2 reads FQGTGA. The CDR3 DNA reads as TGTGCCAGCAGCCAGACTAGCGGGGGGCAAGGCGGGGAGCTGTTTTTT. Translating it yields CASSQTSGGQGGELFF. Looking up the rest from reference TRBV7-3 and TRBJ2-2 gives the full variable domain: GAGVSQTPSNKVTEKGKYVELRCDPISGHTALYWYRQSLGQGPEFLIYFQGTGAADDSGLPNDRFFAVRPEGSVSTLKIQRTERGDSAVYLCASSQTSGGQGGELFFGEGSRLTVL.

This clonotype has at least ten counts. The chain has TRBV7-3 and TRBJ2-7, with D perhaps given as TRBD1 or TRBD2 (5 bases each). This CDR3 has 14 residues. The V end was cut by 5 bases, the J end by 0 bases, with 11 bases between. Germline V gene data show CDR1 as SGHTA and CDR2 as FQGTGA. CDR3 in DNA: TGTGCCAGCAGCCGGGACCGTTACTCCTACGAGCAGTACTTC. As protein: CASSRDRYSYEQYF.

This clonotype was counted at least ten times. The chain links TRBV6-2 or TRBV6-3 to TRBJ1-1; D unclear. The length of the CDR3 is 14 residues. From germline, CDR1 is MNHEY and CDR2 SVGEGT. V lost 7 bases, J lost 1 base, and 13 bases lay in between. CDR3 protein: CASTGVGRNTEAFF. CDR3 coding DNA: TGTGCCAGCACAGGAGTCGGGAGGAACACTGAAGCTTTCTTT.

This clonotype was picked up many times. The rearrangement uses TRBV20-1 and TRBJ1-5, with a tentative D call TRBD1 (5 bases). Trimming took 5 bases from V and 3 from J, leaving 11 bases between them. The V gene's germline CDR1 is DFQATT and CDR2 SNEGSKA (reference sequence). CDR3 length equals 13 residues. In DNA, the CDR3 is TGCAGTGCTGCCCGGGACCACAATCAGCCCCAGCATTTT. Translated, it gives CSAARDHNQPQHF.

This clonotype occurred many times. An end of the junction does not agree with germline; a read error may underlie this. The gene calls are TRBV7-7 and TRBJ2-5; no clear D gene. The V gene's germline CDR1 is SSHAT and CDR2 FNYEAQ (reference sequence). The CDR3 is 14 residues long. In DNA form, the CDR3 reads TGTGCTAGCAGCTTAACGACGGCGAAAGAGACCCAGTACTTC. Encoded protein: CASSLTTAKETQYF.

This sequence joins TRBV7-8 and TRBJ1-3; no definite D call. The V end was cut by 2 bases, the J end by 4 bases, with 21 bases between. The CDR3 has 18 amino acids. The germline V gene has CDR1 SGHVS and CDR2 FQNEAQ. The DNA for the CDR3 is TGTGCCAGCAGCTTAAACTGGGCGAGGCAGGCGCCAGGAAACACCATATATTTT. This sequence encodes CASSLNWARQAPGNTIYF.

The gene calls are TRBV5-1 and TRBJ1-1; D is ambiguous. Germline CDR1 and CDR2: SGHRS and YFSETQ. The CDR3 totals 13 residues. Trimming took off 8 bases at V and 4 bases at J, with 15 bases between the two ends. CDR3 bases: TGCGCCAGTCATTTTCAAGGAAGCACTGAAGCTTTCTTT. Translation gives CASHFQGSTEAFF. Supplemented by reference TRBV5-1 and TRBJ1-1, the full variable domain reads KAGVTQTPRYLIKTRGQQVTLSCSPISGHRSVSWYQQTPGQGLQFLFEYFSETQRNKGNFPGRFSGRQFSNSRSEMNVSTLELGDSALYLCASHFQGSTEAFFGQGTRLTVV.

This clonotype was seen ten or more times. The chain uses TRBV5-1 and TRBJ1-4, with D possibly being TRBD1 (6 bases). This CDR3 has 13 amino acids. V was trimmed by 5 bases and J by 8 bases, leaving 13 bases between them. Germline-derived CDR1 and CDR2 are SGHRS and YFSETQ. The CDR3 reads CASRAGAREKLFF. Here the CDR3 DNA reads TGCGCCAGCAGAGCAGGGGCACGGGAAAAACTGTTTTTT.

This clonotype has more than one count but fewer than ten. The DNA of the CDR3 is TGTGCCAGCAGCCCTAAAGGAAACGGCTACACTGAAGCTTTCTTT. This codes for CASSPKGNGYTEAFF. The chain carries TRBV7-2 and TRBJ1-1, with D uncertain. The ends were cut back, 5 bases at V and 3 bases at J, with 16 bases in the middle. Germline loops: CDR1 SGHTA, CDR2 FQGNSA. The CDR3 is 15 amino acids.

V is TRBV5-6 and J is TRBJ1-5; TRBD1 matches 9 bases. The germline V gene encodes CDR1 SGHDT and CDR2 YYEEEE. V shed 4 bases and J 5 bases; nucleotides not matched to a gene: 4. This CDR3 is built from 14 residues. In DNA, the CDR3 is TGTGCCAGCAGCCTGGGACAGGGATATCAGCCCCAGCATTTT. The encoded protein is CASSLGQGYQPQHF.

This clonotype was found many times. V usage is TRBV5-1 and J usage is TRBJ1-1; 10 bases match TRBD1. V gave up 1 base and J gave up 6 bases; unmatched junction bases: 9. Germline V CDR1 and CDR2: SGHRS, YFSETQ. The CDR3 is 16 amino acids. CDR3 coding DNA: TGCGCCAGCAGCTTGACTGGGACAGGGGTTTGGGCTGAAGCTTTCTTT. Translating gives CASSLTGTGVWAEAFF.

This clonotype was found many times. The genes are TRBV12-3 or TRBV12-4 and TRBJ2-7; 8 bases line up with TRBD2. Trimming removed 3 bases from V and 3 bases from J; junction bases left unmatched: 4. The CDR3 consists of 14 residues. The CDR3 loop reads CASSFSGTDYEQYF. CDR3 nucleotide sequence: TGTGCCAGCAGTTTTAGCGGGACGGACTACGAGCAGTACTTC.